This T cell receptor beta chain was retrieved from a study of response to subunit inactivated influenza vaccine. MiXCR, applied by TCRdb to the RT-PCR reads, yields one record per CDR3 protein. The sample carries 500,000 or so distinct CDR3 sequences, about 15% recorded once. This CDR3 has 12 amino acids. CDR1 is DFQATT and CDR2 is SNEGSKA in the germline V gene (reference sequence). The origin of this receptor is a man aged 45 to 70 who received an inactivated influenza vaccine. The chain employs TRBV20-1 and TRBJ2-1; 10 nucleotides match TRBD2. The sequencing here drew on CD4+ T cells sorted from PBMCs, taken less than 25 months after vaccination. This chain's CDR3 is CSPSGGGNEQFF. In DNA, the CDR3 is TGCAGCCCTAGCGGGGGAGGCAATGAGCAGTTCTTC.